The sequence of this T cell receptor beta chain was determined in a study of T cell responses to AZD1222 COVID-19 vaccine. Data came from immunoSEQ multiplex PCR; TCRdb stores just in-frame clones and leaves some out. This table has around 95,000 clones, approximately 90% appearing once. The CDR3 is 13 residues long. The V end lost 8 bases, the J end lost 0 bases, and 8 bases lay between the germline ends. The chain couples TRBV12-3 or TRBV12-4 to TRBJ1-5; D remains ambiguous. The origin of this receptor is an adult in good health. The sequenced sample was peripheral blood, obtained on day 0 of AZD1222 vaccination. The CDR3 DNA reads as TGTGCCAGCGCTCTCGGTAGCAATCAGCCCCAGCATTTT. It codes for CASALGSNQPQHF.